The T cell receptor beta chain described here comes from a study of identical twins (dated by TCRdb to 2016 to 2017). For the wider study: TCR alpha and beta repertoires from monozygotic twins, unrelated adults of various ages and cord blood were deep-sequenced to test whether fetal clonotypes persist. To rule out contamination, replicate twin experiments were performed at different times with different library preparation protocols. Overall results and qualifications from the work: Because the same donors could not be followed over many years, conclusions were based on cross-sectional statistical analysis. In monozygotic twins, recombination models systematically underestimated out-of-frame TCR alpha sharing, but the models matched the sharing seen between unrelated individuals. Compared with coincidental sharing between unrelated individuals, out-of-frame TCR alpha sequences shared between twins showed an excess of sequences with low generation probability. Fewer insertions were carried by abundant cord blood beta clonotypes; a weaker similar trend was observed in young adult naive repertoires, while no such trend was observed in memory repertoires. Zero-insertion analyses could be partly confounded by invariant T cells such as MAIT and iNKT, although diverse VJ usage argued against such confounding for most clonotypes. Excess twin sharing in beta out-of-frame sequences was weaker because fewer shared sequences lowered the signal-to-noise ratio.

As to this clonotype: The clone's antigen remains unknown. No base qualities exist here, and no much larger clone lies one base off it.

Libraries were constructed by 5' RACE. TCRdb records Illumina HiSeq 2000 as the sequencer. Template switching added a universal primer binding site, and the final cDNA carried a unique molecular identifier that allowed TCR cDNA molecules to be counted accurately. Specific primers in the conserved constant-segment region were used to synthesize first-strand cDNA for TCR alpha and beta chains. To control for contamination, every cDNA library carried two barcodes: a SMART-Mk sample barcode plus Illumina barcodes. Two successive PCR steps introduced TruSeq adapter sequences along with Illumina sample barcodes. Sequencing of the TCR alpha and beta cDNA libraries was done on the Illumina HiSeq platform using custom primers. Processing in the source paper ran as follows. MiGEC was used to process raw reads and extract unique molecular identifiers, and MiXCR was used to find CDR3 positions. Recombination models were inferred per individual with the repgenHMM and IGoR tools using an EM algorithm. Shared clonotypes were analyzed with the tcR package in R, and sharing was normalized by the product of cloneset sizes. To study raw recombination without the effects of thymic and clonal selection, out-of-frame nonproductive sequences were analyzed. Using fastp trimming at Q25 and MiXCR clonotype assembly, TCRdb reanalyzed the public sequencing data and kept in-frame beta chains. Rows are unified per CDR3 protein, each entry keeping the most common DNA and genes. These V and J calls originate from TCRdb's pipeline instead of the authors' own analysis. A total of about 690,000 distinct CDR3 sequences appear in this sample, 21% of them only once. Of the sample, about 4.5% falls within the top ten clones.

Every donor was a healthy Caucasian. The twin cohort consisted of three pairs of female monozygotic twins, all aged roughly 18 to 30 years. Peripheral blood mononuclear cells were used as the source from which RNA for TCR libraries was isolated. From cysteine to phenylalanine, the CDR3 is 16 amino acids long. Just CDR3 DNA is preserved here, 48 bases in frame from base 1. The data also belong to a second study, concerning T cells expressing NK-cell markers. As described in the second report: TCR beta-chain repertoires were profiled in sorted CD3+CD56+NKG2C+, CD3+CD56+NKG2C- and CD3+CD56-NKG2C+ T-cell subsets from about 8 donors. Among the eight sequenced donors, seven were HCMV-seropositive and one was HCMV-seronegative. In several experiments an anti-gammadeltaTCR antibody was added to restrict sorting to alphabetaTCR-expressing T cells. In five to seven donors, the dominant CD3+CD56+NKG2C+ clonotypes were found to rank among the top 10 CD8+ clonotypes and to make up 1.0-7.0% of CD8+ T cells. Those dominant clonotypes were again the most abundant among CD3+CD56-NKG2C+ cells in several donors, at roughly 25-60.1%. Whether the expanded NKG2C-expressing T cell clones were specific for HCMV antigens remained unclear. All eight donors whose samples were sequenced were randomly selected healthy volunteers, three of them men and five women. HCMV serostatus was determined by detecting HCMV-specific IgG in serum with a commercial ELISA kit. For five to seven donors, bulk peripheral blood T-cell repertoires were also sequenced from unsorted PBMC. MIGEC was used to demultiplex reads and group reads by UMI, and MiTCR was used to assemble and quantify clonotypes. Only TCR cDNA sequences supported by at least two reads were kept to exclude erroneous sequences. The tcR package was used for downstream repertoire analysis, with clonotypes matched between fractions based on CDR3 nucleotide sequence plus V segment. VDJmatch was used to annotate antigen specificity against VDJdb, with one amino acid substitution allowed in CDR3.

This sequence uses TRBV12-2 and TRBJ1-2; TRBD1, the D gene given by the table, was not confirmed from the DNA. TRBV12-2 is a documented pseudogene. This sequence originates from a woman aged 18-35 years in good health. The sequencing input was PBMCs. The nucleotide sequence reads as follows: TGTGCAAGTCGCTTTATTCTTGGGGGGCCAAAGGGTGGCTACACCTTC. Its translation is CASRFILGGPKGGYTF.